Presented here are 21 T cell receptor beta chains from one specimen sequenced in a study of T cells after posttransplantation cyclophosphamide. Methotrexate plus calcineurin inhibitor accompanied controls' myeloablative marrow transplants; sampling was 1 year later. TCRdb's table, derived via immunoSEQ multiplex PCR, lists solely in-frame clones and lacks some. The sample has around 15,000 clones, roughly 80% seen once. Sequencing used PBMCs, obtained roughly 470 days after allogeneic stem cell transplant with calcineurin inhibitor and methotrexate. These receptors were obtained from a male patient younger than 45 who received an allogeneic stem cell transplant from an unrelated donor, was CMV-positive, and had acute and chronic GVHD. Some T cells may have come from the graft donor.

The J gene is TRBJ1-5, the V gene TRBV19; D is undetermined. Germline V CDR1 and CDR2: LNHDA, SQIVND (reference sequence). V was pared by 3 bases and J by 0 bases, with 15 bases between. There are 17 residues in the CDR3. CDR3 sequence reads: CASSILPRYSSNQPQHF. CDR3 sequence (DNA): TGTGCCAGTAGTATCCTTCCCAGGTACTCTAGCAATCAGCCCCAGCATTTT.

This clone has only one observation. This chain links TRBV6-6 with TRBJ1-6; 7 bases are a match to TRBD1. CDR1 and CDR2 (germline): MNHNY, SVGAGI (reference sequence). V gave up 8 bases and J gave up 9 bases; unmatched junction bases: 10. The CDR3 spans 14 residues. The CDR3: CASGGGQSSSPLHF. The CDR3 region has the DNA TGTGCCAGCGGTGGGGGACAGTCGTCTTCACCCCTCCACTTT.

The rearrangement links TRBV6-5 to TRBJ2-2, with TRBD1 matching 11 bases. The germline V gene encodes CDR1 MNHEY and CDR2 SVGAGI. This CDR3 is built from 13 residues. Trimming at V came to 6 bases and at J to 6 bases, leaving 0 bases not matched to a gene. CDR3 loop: CASRGQGAGELFF. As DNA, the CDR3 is TGTGCCAGCAGGGGACAGGGGGCCGGGGAGCTGTTTTTT.

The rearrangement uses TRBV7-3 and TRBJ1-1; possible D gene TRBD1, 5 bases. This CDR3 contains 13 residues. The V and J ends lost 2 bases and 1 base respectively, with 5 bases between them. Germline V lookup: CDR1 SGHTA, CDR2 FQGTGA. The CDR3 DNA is TGTGCCAGCAGCTTACAGGGGAACACTGAAGCTTTCTTT. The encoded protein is CASSLQGNTEAFF.

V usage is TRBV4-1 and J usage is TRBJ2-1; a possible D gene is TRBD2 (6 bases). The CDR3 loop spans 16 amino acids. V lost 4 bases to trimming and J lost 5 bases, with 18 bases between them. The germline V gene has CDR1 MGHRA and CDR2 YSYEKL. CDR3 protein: CASSPPTAGNNNEQFF. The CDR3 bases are TGCGCCAGCAGCCCGCCGACTGCGGGGAACAACAATGAGCAGTTCTTC.

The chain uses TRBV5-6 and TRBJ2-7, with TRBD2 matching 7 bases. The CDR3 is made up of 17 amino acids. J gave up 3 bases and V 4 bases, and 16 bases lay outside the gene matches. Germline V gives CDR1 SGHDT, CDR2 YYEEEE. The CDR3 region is CASSHSRGMRGGYEQYF. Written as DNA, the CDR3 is TGTGCCAGCAGCCACTCGCGGGGGATGCGGGGAGGCTACGAGCAGTACTTC.

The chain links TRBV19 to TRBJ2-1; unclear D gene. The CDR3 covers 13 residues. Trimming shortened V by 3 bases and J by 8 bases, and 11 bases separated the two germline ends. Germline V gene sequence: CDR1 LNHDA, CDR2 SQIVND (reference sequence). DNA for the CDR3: TGTGCCAGTAGTATGGGCGATATATATGAGCAGTTCTTC. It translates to CASSMGDIYEQFF.

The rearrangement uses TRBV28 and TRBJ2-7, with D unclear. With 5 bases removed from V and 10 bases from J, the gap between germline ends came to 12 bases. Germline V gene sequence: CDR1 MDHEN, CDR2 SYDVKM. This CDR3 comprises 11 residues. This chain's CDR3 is CASSLDTFQYF. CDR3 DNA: TGTGCCAGCAGTCTTGACACTTTCCAGTACTTC. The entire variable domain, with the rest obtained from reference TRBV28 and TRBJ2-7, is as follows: DVKVTQSSRYLVKRTGEKVFLECVQDMDHENMFWYRQDPGLGLRLIYFSYDVKMKEKGDIPEGYSVSREKKERFSLILESASTNQTSMYLCASSLDTFQYFGPGTRLTVT.

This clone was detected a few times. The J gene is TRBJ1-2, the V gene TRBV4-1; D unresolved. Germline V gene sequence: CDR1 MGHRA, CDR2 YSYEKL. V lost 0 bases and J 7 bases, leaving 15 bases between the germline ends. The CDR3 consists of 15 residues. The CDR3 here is CASSQDWQRLAGYTF. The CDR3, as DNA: TGCGCCAGCAGCCAAGATTGGCAGCGGCTAGCTGGCTACACCTTC.

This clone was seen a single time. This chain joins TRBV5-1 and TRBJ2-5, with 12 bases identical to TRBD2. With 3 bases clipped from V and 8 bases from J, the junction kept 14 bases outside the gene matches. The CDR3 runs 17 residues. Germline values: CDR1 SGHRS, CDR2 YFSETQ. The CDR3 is CASSSGLAGPTGGTQYF. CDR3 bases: TGCGCCAGCAGCTCCGGACTAGCGGGACCCACCGGGGGAACCCAGTACTTC.

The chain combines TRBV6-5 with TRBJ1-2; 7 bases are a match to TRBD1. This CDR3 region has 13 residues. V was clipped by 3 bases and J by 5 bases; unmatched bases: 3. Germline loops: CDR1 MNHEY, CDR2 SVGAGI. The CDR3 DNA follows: TGTGCCAGCAGTTATCGACAGGGATATGGCTACACCTTC. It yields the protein CASSYRQGYGYTF.

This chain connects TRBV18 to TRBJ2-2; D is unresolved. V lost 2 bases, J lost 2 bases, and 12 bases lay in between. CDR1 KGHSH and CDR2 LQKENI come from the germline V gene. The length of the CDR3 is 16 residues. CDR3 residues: CASSPFPLTNTGELFF. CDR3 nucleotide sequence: TGTGCCAGCTCACCATTCCCCCTCACTAACACCGGGGAGCTGTTTTTT.

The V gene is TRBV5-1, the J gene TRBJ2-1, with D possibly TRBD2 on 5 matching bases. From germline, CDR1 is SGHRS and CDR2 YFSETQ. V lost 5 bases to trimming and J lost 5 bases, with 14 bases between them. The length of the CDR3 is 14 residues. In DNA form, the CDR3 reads TGCGCCAGCAGAGTGGAGGCACCGAACAATGAGCAGTTCTTC. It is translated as CASRVEAPNNEQFF.

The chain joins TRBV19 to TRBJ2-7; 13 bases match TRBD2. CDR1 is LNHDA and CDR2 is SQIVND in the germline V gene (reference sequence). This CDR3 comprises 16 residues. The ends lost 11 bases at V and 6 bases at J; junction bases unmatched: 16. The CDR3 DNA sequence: TGTGCCTCAGCCCGACTAGCGGGGGGCACACAAGCCGAGCAGTACTTC. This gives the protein CASARLAGGTQAEQYF.

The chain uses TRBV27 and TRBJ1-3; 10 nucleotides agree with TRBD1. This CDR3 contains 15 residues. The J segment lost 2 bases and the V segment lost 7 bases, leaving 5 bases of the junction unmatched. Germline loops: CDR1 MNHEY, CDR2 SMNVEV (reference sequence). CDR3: CASTPGTGAGNTIYF. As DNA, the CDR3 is TGTGCCAGCACCCCCGGGACAGGGGCTGGAAACACCATATATTTT.

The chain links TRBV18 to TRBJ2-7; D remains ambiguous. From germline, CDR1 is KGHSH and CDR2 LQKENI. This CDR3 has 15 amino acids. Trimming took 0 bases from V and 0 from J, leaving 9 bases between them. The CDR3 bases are TGTGCCAGCTCACCACCGTCACAGACCTCCTACGAGCAGTACTTC. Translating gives CASSPPSQTSYEQYF.

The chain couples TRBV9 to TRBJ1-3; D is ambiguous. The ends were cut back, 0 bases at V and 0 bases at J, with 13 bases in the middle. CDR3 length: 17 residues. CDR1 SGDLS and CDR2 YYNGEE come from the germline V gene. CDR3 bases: TGTGCCAGCAGCGTAGGGGTTGGTGGGAGCTCTGGAAACACCATATATTTT. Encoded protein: CASSVGVGGSSGNTIYF.

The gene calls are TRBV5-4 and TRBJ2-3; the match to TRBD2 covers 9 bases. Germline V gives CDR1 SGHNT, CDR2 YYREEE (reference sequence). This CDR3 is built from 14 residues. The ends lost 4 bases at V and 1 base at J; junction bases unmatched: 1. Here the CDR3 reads CASSRTSGTDTQYF. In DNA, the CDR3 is TGTGCCAGCAGCCGGACTAGCGGCACAGATACGCAGTATTTT.

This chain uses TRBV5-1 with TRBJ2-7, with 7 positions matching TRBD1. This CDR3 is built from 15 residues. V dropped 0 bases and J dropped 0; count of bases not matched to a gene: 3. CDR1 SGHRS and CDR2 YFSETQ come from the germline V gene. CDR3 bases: TGCGCCAGCAGCTTGGAGGGGGCCCGCTCCTACGAGCAGTACTTC. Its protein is CASSLEGARSYEQYF.

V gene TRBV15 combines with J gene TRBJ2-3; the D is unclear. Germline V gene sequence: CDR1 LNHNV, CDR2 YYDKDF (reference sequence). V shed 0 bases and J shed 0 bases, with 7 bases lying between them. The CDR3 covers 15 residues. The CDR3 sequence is CATSRDQSSTDTQYF. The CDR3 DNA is TGTGCCACCAGCAGAGATCAAAGCAGCACAGATACGCAGTATTTT.

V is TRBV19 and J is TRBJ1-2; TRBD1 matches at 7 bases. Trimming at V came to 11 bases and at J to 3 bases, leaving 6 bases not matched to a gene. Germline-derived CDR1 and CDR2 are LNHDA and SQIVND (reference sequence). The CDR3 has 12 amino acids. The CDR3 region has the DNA TGTGCCTCAGTAGGGGGCGACTATGGCTACACCTTC. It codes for CASVGGDYGYTF.